This T cell receptor (beta chain) stems from a study of Graves' ophthalmopathy and Graves' hyperthyroidism (dated by TCRdb to about 2018). About the study as a whole: Hyperthyroidism was defined as stable when no progression to ophthalmopathy occurred within 18 months of follow-up. Once sampling was done, hyperthyroidism patients were given methimazole at a starting dose of 30 mg daily, while ophthalmopathy patients were given high-dose intravenous methylprednisolone. In total, approximately 130 blood samples were TCR-sequenced: 40 to 45 ophthalmopathy, some 80 hyperthyroidism and some 17 hyperthyroidism-to-ophthalmopathy patients. To tell Graves' ophthalmopathy apart from Graves' hyperthyroidism, and to predict which patients would progress to ophthalmopathy, the study relied on TCR beta repertoire signatures. The independent validation cohort included under 20 hyperthyroidism patients plus 17 patients who later progressed from hyperthyroidism to ophthalmopathy. To explore V-J signatures that separate ophthalmopathy from hyperthyroidism, a discovery set of approximately 100 patients was enrolled, consisting of 40 to 45 with ophthalmopathy and approximately 57 with stable hyperthyroidism. In over 5 hyperthyroidism patients, the T-cell repertoire of thyroid tissue was compared with the T-cell repertoire of blood. Overall study results and their limits: In cross-validation, the 13-signature model distinguished ophthalmopathy from stable hyperthyroidism with just over 85% sensitivity and roughly 81% specificity, and in the test set the corresponding values were around 80% and 75%. No statistical method was used to predetermine the sample size, and group allocation was not hidden from the investigators. Among expanded thyroid clonotypes with frequency above 0.001, most also showed up in blood, which suggests that blood repertoires may reflect the thyroid immune response. In validation, the model predicted ophthalmopathy progression with 55% to 71% sensitivity and 72.22% specificity; some twelve predicted patients were CT-confirmed with GO in a median of 6.5 months.

TCR beta CDR3 regions were amplified from RNA transcripts for repertoire sequencing. The first round of RT-PCR was done with HTBI primers and the Qiagen OneStep RT-PCR kit, and was followed by a second round of multiplex PCR, then size selection and purification. Libraries were sequenced on an Illumina HiSeq2000 using paired-end 100 bp reads. The original methods were these. SOAPnuke was used to process the reads, removing any read that contained adapters or uncalled bases, had a mean Phred below 15, or lacked an exact match to the constant primer or identifier. High-quality paired reads were merged with COPE v1.2.5. Clonotypes were defined as unique nucleotide sequences and were aligned to IMGT TRB V, D and J references using MiTCR v1.1. Only V-J combinations with frequency above 0.0001 were analysed, covering 99% to 99.2% of repertoires. For each V-J combination, a TCR clonal expansion and chaos score was defined as F50 clonal expansion divided by the chaos observed in the TCRdist matrix. Welch's t-statistics and random forest were used to reduce the features to roughly 14 V-J combinations, which were then used as input to a naive Bayes classifier. The similarity between thyroid and blood repertoires was quantified using the Morisita-Horn index. TCRdb applied fastp at Q25 and MiXCR to the public reads, then kept only in-frame beta chains. CDR3 protein sequences are deduplicated, and each keeps its most common genes and DNA. The V and J calls reflect TCRdb's pipeline rather than the authors' work. The sample contains around 1,000,000 distinct CDR3 sequences, less than 45% of them found a single time. 11% of the sample goes to the ten largest clones.

Remarks on this clonotype: It lacks a known antigen. The sample holds no much larger clone one base away, and base qualities are not on file.

Patients with hyperthyroidism were aged 18 to 65 years, had been newly diagnosed, and had a disease duration of less than 2 months. Patients with other autoimmune diseases, uncontrolled infections, pregnancy or lactation were excluded from the study. Diagnosis was based on clinical symptoms, serum thyroxine, TRAb, thyroid ultrasound and orbital computed tomography. Total RNA was extracted with Trizol reagent and quality-checked on an Agilent 2100 Bioanalyzer. CDR1 and CDR2, looked up from the germline V gene (reference sequence), are DFQATT and SNEGSKA. Trimming takes 5 bases from V and 7 bases from J, and the germline ends sit 11 bases apart. Measured from the cysteine to the phenylalanine, the CDR3 is 11 residues long. The sequence is cut down to CDR3 DNA, 33 bases in frame from base 1.

Here the chain combines TRBV20-1 and TRBJ1-1; no D gene is confidently identified. Sequenced material: peripheral blood or thyroid tissue (not recorded which). The clonotype was recovered from an adult man with Graves' hyperthyroidism. The DNA is TGCAGTGCTCCGAAGGGCGTTGAAGCTTTCTTT. This translates into CSAPKGVEAFF.